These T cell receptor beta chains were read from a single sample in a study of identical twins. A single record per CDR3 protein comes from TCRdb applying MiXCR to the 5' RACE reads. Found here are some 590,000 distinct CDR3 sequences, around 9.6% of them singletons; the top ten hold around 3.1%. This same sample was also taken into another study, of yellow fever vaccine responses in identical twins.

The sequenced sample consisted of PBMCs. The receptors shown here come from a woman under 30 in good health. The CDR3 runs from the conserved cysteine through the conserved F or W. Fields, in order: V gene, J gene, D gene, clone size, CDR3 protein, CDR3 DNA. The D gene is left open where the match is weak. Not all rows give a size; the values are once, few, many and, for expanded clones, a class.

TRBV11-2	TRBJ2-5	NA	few	CASSQYMDGRGTQYF	TGTGCCAGCAGCCAATATATGGACGGCCGGGGGACCCAGTACTTC
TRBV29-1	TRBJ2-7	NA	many	CSVGGSVYEQYF	TGCAGCGTTGGGGGTTCTGTTTACGAGCAGTACTTC
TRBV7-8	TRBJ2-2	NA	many	CASSPPTSRSTGELFF	TGTGCCAGCAGCCCCCCGACTAGTCGTTCCACCGGGGAGCTGTTTTTT
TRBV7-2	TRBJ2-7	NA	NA	CASSLGRRTYEQYF	TGTGCCAGCAGCTTAGGACGGAGGACCTACGAGCAGTACTTC
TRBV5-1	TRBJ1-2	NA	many	CASSLGRTNYGYTF	TGCGCCAGCAGCTTGGGTCGAACTAACTATGGCTACACCTTC
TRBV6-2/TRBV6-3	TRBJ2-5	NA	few	CASSLALRETQYF	TGTGCCAGCTCCCTCGCTCTTCGGGAGACCCAGTACTTC
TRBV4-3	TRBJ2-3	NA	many	CASSQGRVYGTLGTDTQYF	TGCGCCAGCAGCCAAGGAAGAGTATATGGCACTTTGGGCACAGATACGCAGTATTTT
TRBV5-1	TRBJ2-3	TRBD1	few	CASRDTGGKRKDTQYF	TGCGCCAGCAGAGATACAGGGGGCAAGAGAAAAGATACGCAGTATTTT
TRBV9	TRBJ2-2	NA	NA	CASSVSPGLRDTGELFF	TGTGCCAGCAGCGTAAGTCCAGGGCTTAGGGACACCGGGGAGCTGTTTTTT
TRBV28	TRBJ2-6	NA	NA	CAGGANVLTF	TGTGCGGGCGGGGCCAACGTCCTGACTTTC
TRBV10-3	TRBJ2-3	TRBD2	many	CAIGTSGTTDTQYF	TGTGCTATTGGGACTAGCGGGACAACAGATACGCAGTATTTT
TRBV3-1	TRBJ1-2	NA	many	CASSQIHGYTF	TGTGCCAGCAGCCAAATTCATGGCTACACCTTC
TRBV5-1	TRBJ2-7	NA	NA	CASSRDPARSSYEQYF	TGCGCCAGCAGCAGGGATCCGGCCAGGAGCTCCTACGAGCAGTACTTC
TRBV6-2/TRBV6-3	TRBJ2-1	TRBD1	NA	CASSWDRVYNEQFF	TGTGCCAGCAGTTGGGACAGGGTATACAATGAGCAGTTCTTC
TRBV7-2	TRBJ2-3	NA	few	CASSQAPSTQYF	TGTGCCAGCAGCCAGGCCCCTTCAACGCAGTATTTT
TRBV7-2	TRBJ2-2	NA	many	CASSLRGSNTGELFF	TGTGCCAGCAGCTTACGCGGAAGTAACACCGGGGAGCTGTTTTTT
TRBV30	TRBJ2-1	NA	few	CAWAMSSYNEQFF	TGTGCCTGGGCGATGAGCTCCTACAATGAGCAGTTCTTC
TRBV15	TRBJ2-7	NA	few	CATSRDRTGAYEQYF	TGTGCCACCAGCAGAGATCGGACGGGAGCCTACGAGCAGTACTTC
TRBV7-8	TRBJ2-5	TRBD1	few	CASKTGGETQYF	TGTGCCAGCAAGACAGGGGGGGAGACCCAGTACTTC
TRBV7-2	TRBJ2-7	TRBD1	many	CASGGRQGIVENLYF	TGTGCCAGCGGAGGTCGACAGGGTATCGTGGAAAATCTGTACTTC
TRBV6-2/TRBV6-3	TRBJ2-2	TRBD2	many	CAGRLAGANTGELFF	TGTGCCGGCCGACTAGCGGGTGCGAACACCGGGGAGCTGTTTTTT
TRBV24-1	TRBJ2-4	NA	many	CATLCGIPSNIQYF	TGTGCCACCTTATGCGGTATTCCATCAAACATTCAGTACTTC
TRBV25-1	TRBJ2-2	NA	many	CASSGRDGNTGELFF	TGTGCCAGCAGTGGCCGGGACGGGAACACCGGGGAGCTGTTTTTT
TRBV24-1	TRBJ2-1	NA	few	CATSEPGSSSYNEQFF	TGTGCCACCAGTGAGCCAGGGTCTAGCTCCTACAATGAGCAGTTCTTC
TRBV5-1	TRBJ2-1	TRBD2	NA	CASSLPGLAVLGEQFF	TGCGCCAGCAGCTTACCGGGACTAGCTGTCTTGGGGGAGCAGTTCTTC
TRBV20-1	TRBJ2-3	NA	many	CSAGDRASTDTQYF	TGCAGTGCGGGCGACAGAGCTAGCACAGATACGCAGTATTTT
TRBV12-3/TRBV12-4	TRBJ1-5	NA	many	CASSETGVSSNQPQHF	TGTGCCAGCAGTGAGACAGGAGTCTCTAGCAATCAGCCCCAGCATTTT
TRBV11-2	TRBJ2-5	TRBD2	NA	CASSFSTGQRGVSETQYF	TGTGCCAGCAGCTTTTCCACGGGGCAGCGGGGGGTTTCAGAGACCCAGTACTTC
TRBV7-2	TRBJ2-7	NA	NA	CASSLEGRFYEQYF	TGTGCCAGCAGCTTAGAGGGCAGGTTCTACGAGCAGTACTTC
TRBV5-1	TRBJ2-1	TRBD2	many	CASSRGTSGSLHNEQFF	TGCGCCAGCAGCCGCGGGACTAGCGGGAGCCTTCACAATGAGCAGTTCTTC
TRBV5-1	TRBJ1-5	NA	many	CASSLEGSNQPQHF	TGCGCCAGCAGCTTGGAGGGTAGCAATCAGCCCCAGCATTTT
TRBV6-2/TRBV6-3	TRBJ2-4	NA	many	CASSYSFANNIQYF	TGTGCCAGCAGTTACTCGTTCGCTAACAACATTCAGTACTTC
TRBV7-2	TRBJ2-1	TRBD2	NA	CASSLASGGADEQFF	TGTGCCAGCAGCTTAGCGAGCGGGGGGGCGGATGAGCAGTTCTTC
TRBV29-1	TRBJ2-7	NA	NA	CSVLPDFSSYEQYF	TGCAGCGTCCTCCCAGACTTCTCCTCCTACGAGCAGTACTTC
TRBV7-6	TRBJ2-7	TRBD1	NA	CASSNRDRGYEQYF	TGTGCCAGCAGCAACCGGGACAGGGGCTACGAGCAGTACTTC
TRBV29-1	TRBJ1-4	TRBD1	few	CSGNRGRGEKLFF	TGCAGCGGGAATAGGGGGCGCGGTGAAAAACTGTTTTTT
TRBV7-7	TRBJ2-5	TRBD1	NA	CASSSPGQGVVETQYF	TGTGCTAGCAGCTCGCCAGGACAGGGGGTCGTGGAGACCCAGTACTTC
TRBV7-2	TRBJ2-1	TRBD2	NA	CASSRRTGRDKQFF	TGTGCCAGCAGCCGACGGACTGGGAGGGATAAGCAGTTCTTC
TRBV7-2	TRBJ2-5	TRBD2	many	CASSSTSATSRETQYF	TGTGCCAGCAGCTCGACTAGCGCAACGTCACGAGAGACCCAGTACTTC
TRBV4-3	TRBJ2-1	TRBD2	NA	CASSQVASGAYNEQFF	TGCGCCAGCAGCCAAGTAGCTAGCGGGGCATACAATGAGCAGTTCTTC
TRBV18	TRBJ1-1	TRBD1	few	CASSPDRGFSTEAFF	TGTGCCAGCTCCCCGGACAGGGGGTTTAGCACTGAAGCTTTCTTT
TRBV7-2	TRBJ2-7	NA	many	CASSLSQEQYF	TGTGCCAGCAGCTTATCCCAGGAGCAGTACTTC
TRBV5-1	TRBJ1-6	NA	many	CASSLARDDSPLHF	TGCGCCAGCAGCTTGGCACGCGACGATTCACCCCTCCACTTT
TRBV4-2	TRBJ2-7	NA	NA	CASSQENLDYEQYF	TGTGCCAGCAGCCAAGAAAATCTGGACTACGAGCAGTACTTC
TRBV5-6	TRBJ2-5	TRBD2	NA	CASSSEGAGGKGETQYF	TGTGCCAGCAGTAGCGAAGGAGCGGGAGGGAAGGGCGAGACCCAGTACTTC
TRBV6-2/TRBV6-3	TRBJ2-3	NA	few	CASSYGGRGQDTQYF	TGTGCCAGCAGTTACGGGGGGCGCGGGCAAGATACGCAGTATTTT